The next 14 T cell receptor beta chains were all read from a single sample in a study of blood T cell repertoires in COVID-19. The protocol was immunoSEQ multiplex PCR, while the TCRdb copy is restricted to in-frame clones and leaves out a portion. The sample has 250,000 to 350,000 clones, approximately 90% seen once. Material: peripheral blood. Receptors were obtained from a woman between 50 and 59 years old with COVID-19, enrolled during active disease.

This rearrangement joins TRBV28 to TRBJ2-2; 7 bases are a match to TRBD1. The germline V gene has CDR1 MDHEN and CDR2 SYDVKM. CDR3 length: 13 residues. The V gene end was trimmed by 3 bases and the J gene end by 9 bases; junction bases not matched to a gene: 4. CDR3 bases: TGTGCCAGCAGTTTGGCGGACAGGTGGGAGCTGTTTTTT. Protein product: CASSLADRWELFF.

The CDR3 reads CASSFYRGQPQHF. The CDR3 DNA sequence: TGTGCCAGCAGTTTCTACCGCGGTCAGCCCCAGCATTTT. The rearrangement joins TRBV28 to TRBJ1-5, with D unclear. V was cut by 3 bases and J by 6 bases, with 9 bases left in between. This CDR3 has 13 amino acids. The germline CDR1 and CDR2 sequences are MDHEN and SYDVKM.

This CDR3 reads CASSEGLAGGGDTQYF. CDR3 DNA: TGTGCCAGCAGCGAGGGACTAGCGGGAGGTGGTGATACGCAGTATTTT. V gene TRBV5-4 combines with J gene TRBJ2-3; 15 bases are a match to TRBD2. The CDR3 spans 16 residues. After removal of 4 bases from V and 6 bases from J, the junction contained 6 bases not matched to a gene. Germline V gene lookup returns CDR1 SGHNT and CDR2 YYREEE (reference sequence).

The chain recombines TRBV11-2 with TRBJ2-3; 10 positions match TRBD2. V trimming: 3 bases; J trimming: 4 bases; junction bases outside the gene matches: 4. CDR1 is SGHAT and CDR2 is FQNNGV in the germline V gene. This CDR3 region has 15 residues. CDR3 in DNA: TGTGCCAGCAGCTTGACCAGCGGGGGGGCAGATACGCAGTATTTT. Translation gives CASSLTSGGADTQYF.

The chain recombines TRBV11-2 with TRBJ2-1, with 9 bases lining up with TRBD1. V was pared by 5 bases and J by 5 bases, with 7 bases of the junction left unmatched. There are 15 residues in the CDR3. CDR1 and CDR2 (germline): SGHAT, FQNNGV. The CDR3 DNA is TGTGCCAGCAGCGCGCGGACAGGGGATGACAATGAGCAGTTCTTC. Amino acids: CASSARTGDDNEQFF.

Notes on this clone: Other DNA variants within this sample encode the same CDR3. The chain joins TRBV5-6 to TRBJ2-5; a weak D match, TRBD1 (6 bases). Germline lookup yields CDR1 SGHDT and CDR2 YYEEEE. Trimming shortened V by 0 bases and J by 4 bases, and 7 bases separated the two germline ends. This CDR3 comprises 13 residues. In DNA form, the CDR3 reads TGTGCCAGCAGCTTGGGAGGGGGAGAGACCCAGTACTTC. This gives the protein CASSLGGGETQYF.

The chain is built from TRBV11-2 and TRBJ2-3, with 9 bases matching TRBD2. Germline V CDR1 and CDR2: SGHAT, FQNNGV. This CDR3 is built from 15 residues. V was clipped by 1 base and J by 5 bases; unmatched bases: 4. The CDR3: CASSLGLAVLDTQYF. In DNA form, the CDR3 reads TGTGCCAGCAGCTTAGGACTAGCGGTTCTAGATACGCAGTATTTT.

This clone was counted a few times. The identical CDR3 is also encoded by other nucleotide sequences in the sample. This chain's CDR3 is CASSPQTYNEQFF. In DNA, the CDR3 is TGTGCCAGCTCACCCCAAACCTACAATGAGCAGTTCTTC. The V call is TRBV18, the J call TRBJ2-1, with D unresolved. Germline V CDR1 and CDR2: KGHSH, LQKENI. Trimming left V 3 bases short and J 2 bases short, with 5 bases between. The CDR3 covers 13 residues. The variable domain in full, completed from reference TRBV18 and TRBJ2-1, reads NAGVMQNPRHLVRRRGQEARLRCSPMKGHSHVYWYRQLPEEGLKFMVYLQKENIIDESGMPKERFSAEFPKEGPSILRIQQVVRGDSAAYFCASSPQTYNEQFFGPGTRLTVL.

The J gene is TRBJ2-7, the V gene TRBV5-1, with 9 positions matching TRBD2. Per germline, CDR1 SGHRS and CDR2 YFSETQ. V lost 2 bases and J lost 3; bases outside the gene matches: 6. This CDR3 has 15 residues. The CDR3: CASSFVAGGRYEQYF. In DNA, the CDR3 is TGCGCCAGCAGCTTTGTGGCGGGAGGGCGCTACGAGCAGTACTTC.

The V call is TRBV4-1, the J call TRBJ1-5; TRBD1 matches 10 bases. J gave up 5 bases and V 4 bases, and 11 bases lay outside the gene matches. The CDR3 has 17 residues. CDR1 and CDR2 (germline): MGHRA, YSYEKL. CDR3 nucleotide sequence: TGCGCCAGCAGCCGGGACAGGGGTCTGATTGTCCATCAGCCCCAGCATTTT. Its protein is CASSRDRGLIVHQPQHF.

The CDR3 is CASSVEGTSGSSYEQYF. The CDR3 DNA follows: TGTGCCAGTAGTGTCGAAGGGACTAGCGGGAGCTCCTACGAGCAGTACTTC. This rearrangement joins TRBV19 to TRBJ2-7, with 14 bases that match TRBD2. The CDR3 runs to 17 residues. Germline V lookup: CDR1 LNHDA, CDR2 SQIVND (reference sequence). V was pared by 5 bases and J by 0 bases, with 6 bases of the junction left unmatched.

The chain joins TRBV29-1 to TRBJ2-7; D is undetermined. The CDR3 loop spans 13 amino acids. The germline CDR1 and CDR2 sequences are SQVTM and ANQGSEA. Trimming pared 0 bases from V and 1 base from J, leaving 7 bases between. The DNA of the CDR3 is TGCAGCGTTGAAGAGGGCCAGTCCTACGAGCAGTACTTC. Its translation is CSVEEGQSYEQYF.

The rearrangement uses TRBV24-1 and TRBJ2-3; 7 bases are a match to TRBD1. The CDR3 consists of 12 residues. Germline CDR1 KGHDR, CDR2 SFDVKD. V dropped 2 bases and J dropped 15; count of bases not matched to a gene: 7. For the CDR3, the DNA is TGTGCCACCAGTGATTACCGACAGGGAAAATATTTT. Translated, it gives CATSDYRQGKYF.

This chain connects TRBV4-1 to TRBJ2-3, with 7 positions matching TRBD2. The CDR3 consists of 16 residues. V lost 4 bases, J lost 2 bases, and 9 bases stayed unmatched. Germline V gene data show CDR1 as MGHRA and CDR2 as YSYEKL. The CDR3 protein is CASSLSSGGNTDTQYF. The CDR3 DNA reads as TGCGCCAGCAGCCTATCTAGCGGCGGTAACACAGATACGCAGTATTTT.